This T cell receptor beta chain was retrieved from a study of T cell responses to AZD1222 COVID-19 vaccine. Notes on the study in general: Females made up more of the donors, who were largely white British, and clonal diversity may have come out too low.

Concerning this clone itself: Its antigen is not identified.

Germline V CDR1 and CDR2: KGHSH, LQKENI. V gave up 3 bases and J gave up 4 bases, with 9 bases separating them. CDR3 length equals 13 residues. Libraries were prepared by immunoSEQ multiplex PCR; TCRdb keeps only in-frame clonotypes and omits some of them. This table holds about 130,000 clones, 92% found once. The material was peripheral blood, obtained on day 0 of AZD1222 vaccination. The chain couples TRBV18 to TRBJ1-1; D not certain. The TCR was taken from an adult in good health. The CDR3 is CASSPEPSTEAFF. The DNA of the CDR3 is TGTGCCAGCTCACCGGAACCGAGCACTGAAGCTTTCTTT.